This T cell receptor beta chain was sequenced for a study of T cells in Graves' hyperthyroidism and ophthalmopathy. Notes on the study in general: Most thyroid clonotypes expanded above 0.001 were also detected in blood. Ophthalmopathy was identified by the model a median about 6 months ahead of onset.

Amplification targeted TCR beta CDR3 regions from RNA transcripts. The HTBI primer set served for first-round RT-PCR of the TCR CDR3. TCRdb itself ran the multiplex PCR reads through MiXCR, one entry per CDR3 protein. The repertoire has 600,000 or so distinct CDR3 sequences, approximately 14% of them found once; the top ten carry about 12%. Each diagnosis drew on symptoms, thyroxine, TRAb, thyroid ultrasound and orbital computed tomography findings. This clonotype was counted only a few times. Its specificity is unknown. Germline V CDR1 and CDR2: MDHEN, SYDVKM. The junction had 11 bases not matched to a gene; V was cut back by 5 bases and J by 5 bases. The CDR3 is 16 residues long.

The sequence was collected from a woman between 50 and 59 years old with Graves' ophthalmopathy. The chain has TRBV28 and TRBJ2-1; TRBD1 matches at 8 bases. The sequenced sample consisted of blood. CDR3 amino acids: CASSRYGQGVNNEQFF. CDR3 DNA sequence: TGTGCCAGCAGTAGATACGGACAGGGCGTCAACAATGAGCAGTTCTTC.